The TCR beta chain under discussion was sequenced for a study of identical twins. Germline CDR1 MGHDK, CDR2 SYGVNS. Trimming removed 6 bases from V and 1 base from J, with 9 bases in between. CDR3 size: 13 residues. TCRdb re-called the 5' RACE reads with MiXCR, one entry per CDR3 protein. This sample has around 290,000 distinct CDR3 sequences; roughly 8.6% occur once, and the top ten carry 5.5% to 9%. This clonotype has at least ten counts. These same records also appear under a second study, on yellow fever vaccine responses in identical twins.

The rearrangement uses TRBV25-1 and TRBJ2-5; D not resolved. This sequence originates from a young woman in good health. Material: CD8+ T cells sorted from blood. Here the CDR3 DNA reads TGTGCCAGCAGGGAGAGGCTCCAAGAGACCCAGTACTTC. This gives the protein CASRERLQETQYF. Looking up the rest from reference TRBV25-1 and TRBJ2-5 gives the full variable domain: EADIYQTPRYLVIGTGKKITLECSQTMGHDKMYWYQQDPGMELHLIHYSYGVNSTEKGDLSSESTVSRIRTEHFPLTLESARPSHTSQYLCASRERLQETQYFGPGTRLLVL.